The entry that follows covers one TCR beta chain sequence. Its antigen remains unidentified. Base qualities are missing; no much larger clone stands one base away. The data stem from a study of T cells in Graves' hyperthyroidism and ophthalmopathy (dated by TCRdb to between 2018 and 2021). In the study overall: Peripheral blood was collected at initial diagnosis, before any treatment. TCR V-J signatures able to tell the groups apart were searched for in a discovery cohort of 90 to 100 patients, of whom roughly 42 had Graves' ophthalmopathy and 57 had stable Graves' hyperthyroidism. Prospective prediction of ophthalmopathy was tested in an independent validation cohort consisting of 18 to 20 hyperthyroidism patients and around 16 patients who later progressed to ophthalmopathy. For training and testing, the approximately 97 patients in the discovery cohort were randomly divided in a 7:3 ratio. The study also compared thyroid tissue and blood T-cell repertoires from over 5 Graves' hyperthyroidism patients. After sampling, hyperthyroidism patients received methimazole starting at 30 mg daily, and ophthalmopathy patients received high-dose intravenous methylprednisolone. The paper describes TCR Vbeta CDR3 sequencing of 135 peripheral blood samples, made up of some 40 ophthalmopathy patients, approximately 73 hyperthyroidism patients and some 17 progressor patients. On the study overall, not on this receptor specifically: In validation, the model predicted progression to ophthalmopathy with roughly 66% sensitivity and over 72% specificity, a median of approximately 6.7 months before onset. A model built on a 13 V-J signature distinguished ophthalmopathy from stable hyperthyroidism, reaching roughly 88% sensitivity and around 81% specificity in cross-validation and 80%/75% in testing. Blood samples also contained most of the expanded thyroid clonotypes (frequency above 0.001), which suggests that blood repertoires may reflect thyroid immune responses. No statistical method was used to set the sample size in advance, and investigators knew the group allocation.

The CDR3 spans 13 residues, from the cysteine through the phenylalanine. This entry keeps only the CDR3 DNA: 39 bases, framed from base 1. CDR1 MNHNS and CDR2 SASEGT are derived from the germline V gene. Trimming costs V 6 bases and J 4 bases, and their ends lie 13 bases apart. Ophthalmopathy patients had moderately to severely active disease, with a Clinical Activity Score of 3 or more, a NOSPECS grade of 4 or more, and a disease duration of less than 3 months. Patients with uncontrolled infections, other autoimmune diseases, pregnancy or lactation were excluded. Diagnoses were based on clinical symptoms, serum thyroxine and TRAb, thyroid ultrasound and orbital computed tomography. Ficoll-Paque density gradient centrifugation was used to isolate PBMCs from about 9.4 ml of fresh peripheral blood. Total RNA was extracted using Trizol reagent, and RNA quality was assessed on an Agilent 2100 Bioanalyzer.

The TCR beta CDR3 regions were amplified from the RNA transcripts. The first round of RT-PCR for the TCR CDR3 was performed with the HTBI primer set and the Qiagen OneStep RT-PCR kit. Libraries were constructed in a second round of multiplex PCR, after which size selection and purification were performed. Libraries were sequenced paired-end with 100 bp reads on an Illumina HiSeq2000. Turning to the authors' computational methods: SOAPnuke was used to process the raw data, removing reads that contained adapters or uncalled bases, had a mean Phred below 15, or lacked an exact match to the constant primer or identifier. High-quality paired reads were merged with COPE v1.2.5, and unique nucleotide sequences were defined as clonotypes. MiTCR v1.1 was used to align the clonotypes against IMGT TRBV, TRBD and TRBJ reference segments. The analysis was restricted to V-J combinations with a frequency above 0.0001, which together covered about 99% of the repertoires. The TCS score was defined as F50 (clonal expansion) divided by E x V (chaos), with BLOSUM62-based TCRdist calculated between CDR3 peptides within each V-J. Welch's t-statistics and random forest reduced several hundred V-J features to some 14, which were used in a naive Bayes classifier (R e1071). TCRdb reanalyzed the raw reads on its own, using fastp at Q25 for trimming and MiXCR for clone calling, and kept in-frame beta chains. Entries that share a CDR3 protein sequence are merged under the most common genes and DNA. Clone size and V and J calls follow TCRdb, not the original study. For this sample there are over 350,000 distinct CDR3 sequences; around 15% appear just once. Around 28% of the sample is held by the ten biggest clonotypes.

The receptor was derived from a man in his fifties or sixties with Graves' ophthalmopathy. The chain links TRBV6-1 with TRBJ2-7, with the D segment identity uncertain. Sequenced sample: blood. The CDR3: CASRAPNGYEQYF. The DNA sequence reads TGTGCCAGCAGGGCACCCAATGGGTACGAGCAGTACTTC.